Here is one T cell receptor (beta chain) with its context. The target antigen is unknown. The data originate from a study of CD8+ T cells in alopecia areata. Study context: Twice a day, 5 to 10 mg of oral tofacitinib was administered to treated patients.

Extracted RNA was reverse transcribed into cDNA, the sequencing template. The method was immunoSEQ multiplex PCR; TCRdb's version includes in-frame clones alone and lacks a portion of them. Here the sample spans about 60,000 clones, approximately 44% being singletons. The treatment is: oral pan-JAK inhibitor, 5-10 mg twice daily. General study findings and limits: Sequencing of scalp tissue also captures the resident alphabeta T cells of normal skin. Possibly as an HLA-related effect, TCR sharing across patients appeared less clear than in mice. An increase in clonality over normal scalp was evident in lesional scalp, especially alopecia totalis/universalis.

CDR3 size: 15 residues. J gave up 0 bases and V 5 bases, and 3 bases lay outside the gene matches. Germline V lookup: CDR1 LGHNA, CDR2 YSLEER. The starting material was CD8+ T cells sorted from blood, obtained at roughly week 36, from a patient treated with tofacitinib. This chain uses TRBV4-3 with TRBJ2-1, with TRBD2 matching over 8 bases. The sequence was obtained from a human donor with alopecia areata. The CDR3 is CASSFSGSSYNEQFF. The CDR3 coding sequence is TGCGCCAGCAGCTTCAGCGGGAGCTCCTACAATGAGCAGTTCTTC.